This passage covers 17 T cell receptor beta chains from one sample sequenced in a study of T cell changes during pregnancy in multiple sclerosis. Data came from immunoSEQ multiplex PCR; TCRdb stores just in-frame clones and leaves some out. Of about 94,000 clones detected, around 94% appear once; the ten largest clones hold around 0.86%. This sample comprised peripheral blood, obtained in the third trimester of pregnancy. All receptors come from a female donor with multiple sclerosis, enrolled in a pregnancy study.

J is TRBJ2-7 and V is TRBV10-3; TRBD2 agrees at 10 bases. Germline-derived CDR1 and CDR2 are ENHRY and SYGVKD. V lost 7 bases and J lost 3; bases outside the gene matches: 6. The CDR3 length is 14 residues. CDR3 nucleotides: TGTGCCATCAACAAAGCGGGAGGGGACTACGAGCAGTACTTC. Residues: CAINKAGGDYEQYF.

The chain joins TRBV10-3 to TRBJ2-5; D remains unclear. V lost 1 base and J 4 bases, leaving 4 bases between the germline ends. CDR1 is ENHRY and CDR2 is SYGVKD in the germline V gene. The CDR3 spans 12 residues. As DNA, the CDR3 is TGTGCCATCAGTGAGTACGGAGAGACCCAGTACTTC. This encodes CAISEYGETQYF.

The chain carries TRBV5-6 and TRBJ1-3; D not resolved. The germline V gene encodes CDR1 SGHDT and CDR2 YYEEEE. Between the trimmed V and J ends, which lost 1 base and 0 bases, there was a span of 5 bases. The CDR3 has 14 amino acids. The CDR3: CASSLMSSGNTIYF. CDR3 sequence (DNA): TGTGCCAGCAGCTTGATGAGCTCTGGAAACACCATATATTTT.

J is TRBJ2-2 and V is TRBV11-2; a weak D match, TRBD2 (6 bases). Germline values: CDR1 SGHAT, CDR2 FQNNGV. CDR3 size: 15 residues. V lost 3 bases and J 1 base, leaving 9 bases between the germline ends. This CDR3 reads CASSFWGGNTGELFF. As DNA, the CDR3 is TGTGCCAGCAGCTTCTGGGGAGGGAACACCGGGGAGCTGTTTTTT.

V usage is TRBV5-4 and J usage is TRBJ2-1, with TRBD2 matching over 12 bases. The CDR3 is 13 residues long. V trimming: 5 bases; J trimming: 6 bases; junction bases outside the gene matches: 0. CDR1 and CDR2 from the germline V gene are SGHNT and YYREEE (reference sequence). The CDR3 spells CASRTSGSNEQFF. As DNA, the CDR3 is TGTGCCAGCAGGACTAGCGGGAGCAATGAGCAGTTCTTC.

This chain links TRBV19 with TRBJ1-2; no definite D call. CDR1 LNHDA and CDR2 SQIVND come from the germline V gene (reference sequence). Trimming removed 6 bases at V and 4 bases at J, with 9 bases between. CDR3 size: 12 residues. The CDR3 is CASRASSYGYTF. The CDR3 region has the DNA TGTGCCAGTAGGGCATCCTCCTATGGCTACACCTTC. Looking up the rest from reference TRBV19 and TRBJ1-2 gives the full variable domain: DGGITQSPKYLFRKEGQNVTLSCEQNLNHDAMYWYRQDPGQGLRLIYYSQIVNDFQKGDIAEGYSVSREKKESFPLTVTSAQKNPTAFYLCASRASSYGYTFGSGTRLTVV.

The V gene is TRBV18, the J gene TRBJ1-1; possible D gene TRBD1, 6 bases. The CDR3 loop spans 14 amino acids. Germline CDR1 is KGHSH and CDR2 is LQKENI. V was cut by 2 bases and J by 4 bases, with 11 bases left in between. CDR3 loop: CASSPGPGATEAFF. In DNA form, the CDR3 reads TGTGCCAGCTCACCAGGGCCAGGGGCCACTGAAGCTTTCTTT.

CDR3 loop: CASSRQQGNEKLFF. CDR3 in DNA: TGTGCCAGCAGTAGGCAACAGGGTAATGAAAAACTGTTTTTT. This sequence joins TRBV6-1 and TRBJ1-4, with a weak D call TRBD1 (6 bases). This CDR3 is built from 14 residues. Germline CDR1 is MNHNS and CDR2 is SASEGT. Trimming took 5 bases from V and 4 from J, leaving 11 bases between them.

This sequence joins TRBV4-2 and TRBJ1-1; TRBD1 agrees at 9 bases. The CDR3 has 14 amino acids. V gave up 1 base and J gave up 10 bases; unmatched junction bases: 7. From germline, CDR1 is LGHNA and CDR2 YNFKEQ. The CDR3 DNA reads as TGTGCCAGCAGCCAAGTAGGCTTGGACAGGGGAGCTTTCTTT. Translation: CASSQVGLDRGAFF.

The chain is built from TRBV5-1 and TRBJ1-2; D gene unclear. Trimming stripped 4 bases from V and 2 bases from J, with 9 bases between. This CDR3 spans 13 amino acids. Germline V gene lookup returns CDR1 SGHRS and CDR2 YFSETQ. CDR3 region: CASSIDSNYGYTF. DNA for the CDR3: TGCGCCAGCAGCATTGACTCGAACTATGGCTACACCTTC.

This chain uses TRBV28 with TRBJ2-3, with 8 bases aligning to TRBD2. The CDR3 runs 14 residues. The germline V gene has CDR1 MDHEN and CDR2 SYDVKM. After removal of 6 bases from V and 0 bases from J, the junction contained 2 bases not matched to a gene. CDR3 amino acids: CASSGGGSTDTQYF. The DNA of the CDR3 is TGTGCCAGCAGCGGGGGGGGTAGCACAGATACGCAGTATTTT.

The genes are TRBV28 and TRBJ2-1; TRBD2 matches at 10 bases. Per germline, CDR1 MDHEN and CDR2 SYDVKM. This CDR3 region has 16 residues. The ends lost 2 bases at V and 7 bases at J; junction bases unmatched: 8. This CDR3 is CASSLILAGVINEQFF. The DNA for the CDR3 is TGTGCCAGCAGTTTAATCCTAGCGGGAGTTATTAATGAGCAGTTCTTC. The full variable domain, with the rest looked up from reference TRBV28 and TRBJ2-1, is DVKVTQSSRYLVKRTGEKVFLECVQDMDHENMFWYRQDPGLGLRLIYFSYDVKMKEKGDIPEGYSVSREKKERFSLILESASTNQTSMYLCASSLILAGVINEQFFGPGTRLTVL.

The chain links TRBV19 to TRBJ2-7; 9 bases align to TRBD1. Looked up from germline, CDR1 is LNHDA and CDR2 is SQIVND (reference sequence). This CDR3 is built from 14 residues. The V gene end was trimmed by 3 bases and the J gene end by 6 bases; junction bases not matched to a gene: 6. CDR3 sequence (DNA): TGTGCCAGTAGTATCGGGACAGGGCTGAGCGAGCAGTACTTC. As protein: CASSIGTGLSEQYF.

This chain uses TRBV13 with TRBJ2-7; TRBD1 matches 10 bases. CDR1 is PRHDT, CDR2 FYEKMQ, per germline (reference sequence). V lost 0 bases and J lost 2; bases outside the gene matches: 1. CDR3 length equals 15 residues. This CDR3 is CASSLGTGGTYEQYF. CDR3 bases: TGTGCCAGCAGCTTAGGGACAGGGGGCACCTACGAGCAGTACTTC.

In this sample, this clone turned up once. The gene calls are TRBV2 and TRBJ1-2; D is ambiguous. The CDR3 extends over 15 amino acids. Trimming pared 1 base from V and 4 bases from J, leaving 13 bases between. Germline V gene sequence: CDR1 SNHLY, CDR2 FYNNEI. Here the CDR3 DNA reads TGTGCCAGCAGTGAAGGATCGGGGAACGGCTATGGCTACACCTTC. Residues: CASSEGSGNGYGYTF.

This chain joins TRBV20-1 and TRBJ1-2; 8 bases match TRBD1. The CDR3 covers 9 residues. The trim removed 5 bases at V and 11 bases at J, leaving 1 base unmatched. Germline CDR1 DFQATT, CDR2 SNEGSKA (reference sequence). In nucleotides, the CDR3 is TGCAGTGCTCGACAGGGGTACACCTTC. It specifies CSARQGYTF.

The chain carries TRBV5-1 and TRBJ2-7; D is unresolved. This CDR3 has 13 amino acids. The V gene's germline CDR1 is SGHRS and CDR2 YFSETQ. V was pared by 5 bases and J by 0 bases, with 9 bases between. DNA of the CDR3: TGCGCCAGCAGGAACGAGGCCTCCTACGAGCAGTACTTC. Protein: CASRNEASYEQYF. Combining the CDR3 with reference TRBV5-1 and TRBJ2-7 gives the whole variable domain KAGVTQTPRYLIKTRGQQVTLSCSPISGHRSVSWYQQTPGQGLQFLFEYFSETQRNKGNFPGRFSGRQFSNSRSEMNVSTLELGDSALYLCASRNEASYEQYFGPGTRLTVT.